This TCR beta chain was retrieved from a study of control samples from healthy donors and cancer patients. V lost 2 bases, J lost 2 bases, and 10 bases lay in between. In germline, CDR1 is MNHEY, CDR2 SVGEGT. This CDR3 has 14 amino acids. Assay: immunoSEQ multiplex PCR; the TCRdb copy retains only in-frame clones and omits some. The sample yields around 42,000 clones, roughly 80% seen once. The sample comprised blood. The TCR sequence derives from a man aged 60 to 75 in good health. This chain uses TRBV6-2 or TRBV6-3 with TRBJ2-7; D is unclear. The CDR3 DNA follows: TGTGCCAGCAGTTACCTCCGGTCCCCCTACGAGCAGTACTTC. It codes for CASSYLRSPYEQYF.